This T cell receptor beta chain was found in a study of neoadjuvant nivolumab and ipilimumab in lung cancer. CDR3 length: 11 residues. Germline V gene sequence: CDR1 DFQATT, CDR2 SNEGSKA (reference sequence). With 5 bases removed from V and 8 bases from J, the gap between germline ends came to 7 bases. This clone occurred once. Its antigen remains unknown. Study results and caveats: Resected tumors had greater TCR richness and clonality than uninvolved lung. Pretherapy blood TCR richness correlated positively with resected tumor richness. Only two of four nivolumab-treated tumors gained richness and clonality by surgery. Pathologic regression was not significantly tied to TCR clonality.

Produced via immunoSEQ multiplex PCR; TCRdb's table is partial and in-frame only. The sample has thousands of clones, under 90% seen once. The source material was tumor tissue, sampled after neoadjuvant nivolumab, alone or with ipilimumab, at or shortly before surgery. The source is an adult with non-small cell lung cancer. The chain employs TRBV20-1 and TRBJ1-6; no reliable D call. The CDR3 nucleotides read TGCAGTGCTTTAGCCGATTCACCCCTCCACTTT. The encoded protein is CSALADSPLHF.